The entry below describes one T cell receptor beta chain. Its specificity is not known. These data are taken from a study of radiation and T cells in renal cell carcinoma. The wider study: Nephrectomy followed 15 Gy stereotactic body radiation by 4 weeks.

Only in-frame clones appear in the TCRdb table, and some are missing; sequencing was by immunoSEQ multiplex PCR. The repertoire has 100,000 to 150,000 clones, around nine tenths of them found once; the top ten carry 5.5% to 6.5%. The V gene's germline CDR1 is SGHRS and CDR2 YFSETQ. V shed 0 bases and J 6 bases; nucleotides not matched to a gene: 10. The CDR3 spans 17 residues. Time point given: blood 2 weeks post-SBRT. Indicated treatment: 15 Gy SBRT to primary tumor, nephrectomy 4 weeks later. Radiation-treated patients gave blood at baseline, week 2 and week 4. The patient's renal cell carcinoma had clear cell pathology. Findings of the study overall: Without pretreatment biopsies, baseline tumor clonotype presence was undetermined.

The chain employs TRBV5-1 and TRBJ2-7; 12 nucleotides match TRBD1. This receptor was identified in a woman in her seventies with renal cell carcinoma. The material sequenced was blood, taken from a patient whose treatment included radiotherapy and nephrectomy. CDR3 in amino acids: CASSLELRGTGGIEQYF. DNA for the CDR3: TGCGCCAGCAGCTTGGAGCTGCGGGGGACAGGGGGCATCGAGCAGTACTTC.